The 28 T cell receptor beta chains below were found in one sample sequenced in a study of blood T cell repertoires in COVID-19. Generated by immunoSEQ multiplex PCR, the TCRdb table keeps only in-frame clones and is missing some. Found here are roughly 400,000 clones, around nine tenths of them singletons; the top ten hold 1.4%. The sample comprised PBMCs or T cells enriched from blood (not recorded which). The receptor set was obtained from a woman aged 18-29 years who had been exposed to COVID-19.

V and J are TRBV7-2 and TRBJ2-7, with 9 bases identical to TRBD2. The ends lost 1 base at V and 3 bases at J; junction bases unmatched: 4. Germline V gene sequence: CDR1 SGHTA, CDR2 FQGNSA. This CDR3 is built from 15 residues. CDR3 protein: CASSLVGGGDYEQYF. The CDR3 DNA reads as TGTGCCAGCAGCTTAGTAGGCGGGGGGGACTACGAGCAGTACTTC.

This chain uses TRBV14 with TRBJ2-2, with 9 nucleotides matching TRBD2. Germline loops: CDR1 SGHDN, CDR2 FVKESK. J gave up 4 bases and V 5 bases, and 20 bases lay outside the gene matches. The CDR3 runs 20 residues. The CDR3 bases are TGTGCCAGCAGCTCAAAGGACCCCCTGGCGGGAGGGCCCATCACCGGGGAGCTGTTTTTT. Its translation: CASSSKDPLAGGPITGELFF. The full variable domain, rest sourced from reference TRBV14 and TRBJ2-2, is EAGVTQFPSHSVIEKGQTVTLRCDPISGHDNLYWYRRVMGKEIKFLLHFVKESKQDESGMPNNRFLAERTGGTYSTLKVQPAELEDSGVYFCASSSKDPLAGGPITGELFFGEGSRLTVL.

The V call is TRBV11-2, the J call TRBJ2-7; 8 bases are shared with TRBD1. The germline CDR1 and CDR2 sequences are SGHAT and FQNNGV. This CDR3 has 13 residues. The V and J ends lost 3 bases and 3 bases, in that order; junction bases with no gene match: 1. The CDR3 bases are TGTGCCAGCAGCTTGGGACAGGACTACGAGCAGTACTTC. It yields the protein CASSLGQDYEQYF.

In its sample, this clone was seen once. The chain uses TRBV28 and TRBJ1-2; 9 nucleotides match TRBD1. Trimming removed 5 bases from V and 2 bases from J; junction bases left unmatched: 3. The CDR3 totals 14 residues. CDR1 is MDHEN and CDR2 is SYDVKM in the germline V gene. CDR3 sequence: CASSMDRGNYGYTF. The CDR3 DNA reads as TGTGCCAGCAGTATGGACAGGGGAAACTATGGCTACACCTTC.

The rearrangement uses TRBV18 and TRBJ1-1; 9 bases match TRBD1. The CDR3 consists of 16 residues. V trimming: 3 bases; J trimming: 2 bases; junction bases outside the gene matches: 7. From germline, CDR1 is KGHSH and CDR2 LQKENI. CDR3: CASSPRTGEENTEAFF. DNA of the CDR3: TGTGCCAGCTCACCCCGGACAGGGGAGGAAAACACTGAAGCTTTCTTT.

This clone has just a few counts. The CDR3 nucleotides read TGTGCCAGCAGTGCCGCCGGGACAGGCTATGGCTACACCTTC. Amino acid sequence: CASSAAGTGYGYTF. The chain is built from TRBV6-2 or TRBV6-3 and TRBJ1-2; 8 nucleotides match TRBD1. Trimming cost V 5 bases and J 4 bases; bases outside gene matches: 6. CDR3 length equals 14 residues. CDR1 MNHEY and CDR2 SVGEGT come from the germline V gene.

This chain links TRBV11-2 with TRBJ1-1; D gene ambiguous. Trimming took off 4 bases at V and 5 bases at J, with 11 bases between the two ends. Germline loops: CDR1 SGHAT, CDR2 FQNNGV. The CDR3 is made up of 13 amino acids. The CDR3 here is CASSWSVETEAFF. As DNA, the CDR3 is TGTGCCAGCAGCTGGAGCGTCGAAACTGAAGCTTTCTTT.

CDR3 in amino acids: CASSESWTGGTETQYF. CDR3 in DNA: TGTGCCAGCAGTGAATCCTGGACAGGGGGCACGGAGACCCAGTACTTC. The chain uses TRBV25-1 and TRBJ2-5, with TRBD1 matching 11 bases. The CDR3 is 16 residues long. Germline CDR1 is MGHDK and CDR2 is SYGVNS. Trimming at V came to 1 base and at J to 5 bases, leaving 6 bases not matched to a gene.

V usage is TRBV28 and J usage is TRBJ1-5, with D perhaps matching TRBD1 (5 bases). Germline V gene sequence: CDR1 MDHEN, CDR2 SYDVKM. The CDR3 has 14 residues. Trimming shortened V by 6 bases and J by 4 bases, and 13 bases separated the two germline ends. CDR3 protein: CASRGAGSNQPQHF. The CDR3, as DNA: TGTGCCAGCAGAGGCGCAGGGTCGAATCAGCCCCAGCATTTT.

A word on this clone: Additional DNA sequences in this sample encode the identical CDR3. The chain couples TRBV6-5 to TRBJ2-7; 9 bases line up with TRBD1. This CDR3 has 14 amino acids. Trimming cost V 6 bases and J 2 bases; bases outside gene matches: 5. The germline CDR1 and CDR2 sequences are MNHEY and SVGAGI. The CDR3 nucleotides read TGTGCCAGCAGCAGGGACAGGGCGACCTACGAGCAGTACTTC. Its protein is CASSRDRATYEQYF.

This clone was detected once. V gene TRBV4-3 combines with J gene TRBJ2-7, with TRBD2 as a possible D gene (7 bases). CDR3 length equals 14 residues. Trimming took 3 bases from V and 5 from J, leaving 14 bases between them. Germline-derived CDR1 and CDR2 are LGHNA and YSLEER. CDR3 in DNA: TGCGCCAGCAGCCAGGGGGGGCCTGGTGACGAGCAGTACTTC. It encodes CASSQGGPGDEQYF.

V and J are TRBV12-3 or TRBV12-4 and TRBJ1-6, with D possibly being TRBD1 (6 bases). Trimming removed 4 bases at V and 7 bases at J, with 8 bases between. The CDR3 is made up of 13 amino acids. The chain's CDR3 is CASSSGTNSPLHF. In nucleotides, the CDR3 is TGTGCCAGCAGTTCAGGGACAAATTCACCCCTCCACTTT.

The DNA of the CDR3 is TGCAGTGCTAGTTCCCTAGCGGGGAGCACAGATACGCAGTATTTT. This translates into CSASSLAGSTDTQYF. This chain links TRBV20-1 with TRBJ2-3; 9 bases map to TRBD2. V was pared by 3 bases and J by 0 bases, with 4 bases of the junction left unmatched. Germline loops: CDR1 DFQATT, CDR2 SNEGSKA (reference sequence). This CDR3 is 15 amino acids long.

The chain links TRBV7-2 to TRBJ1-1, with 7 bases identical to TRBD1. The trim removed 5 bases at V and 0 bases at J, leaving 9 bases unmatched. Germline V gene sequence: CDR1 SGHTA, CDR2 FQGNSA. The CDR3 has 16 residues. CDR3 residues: CASSPLRGRLNTEAFF. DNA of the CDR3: TGTGCCAGCAGCCCCTTAAGGGGGCGGTTGAACACTGAAGCTTTCTTT.

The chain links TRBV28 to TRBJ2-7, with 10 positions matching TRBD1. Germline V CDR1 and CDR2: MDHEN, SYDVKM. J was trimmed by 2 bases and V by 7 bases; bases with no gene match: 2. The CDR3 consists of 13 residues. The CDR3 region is CASIGTGAYEQYF. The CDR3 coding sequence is TGTGCCAGCATCGGGACAGGGGCCTACGAGCAGTACTTC.

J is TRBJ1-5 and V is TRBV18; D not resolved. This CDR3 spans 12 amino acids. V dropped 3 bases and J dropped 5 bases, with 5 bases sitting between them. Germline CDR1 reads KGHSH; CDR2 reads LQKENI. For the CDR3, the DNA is TGTGCCAGCTCACCTTTCGATCAGCCCCAGCATTTT. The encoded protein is CASSPFDQPQHF.

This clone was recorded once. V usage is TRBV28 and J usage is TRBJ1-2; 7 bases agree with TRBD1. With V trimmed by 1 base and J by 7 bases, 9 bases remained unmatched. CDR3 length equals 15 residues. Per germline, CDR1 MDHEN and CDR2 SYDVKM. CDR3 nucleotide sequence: TGTGCCAGCAGTTTATTTGAGGGGGCGTTTGGTGGCTACACCTTC. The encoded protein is CASSLFEGAFGGYTF.

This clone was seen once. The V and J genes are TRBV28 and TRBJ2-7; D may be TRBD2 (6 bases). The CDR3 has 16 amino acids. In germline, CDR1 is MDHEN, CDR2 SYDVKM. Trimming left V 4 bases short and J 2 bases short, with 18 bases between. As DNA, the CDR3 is TGTGCCAGCAGTTCACCCTGGGCGGGGACTCCCTACGAGCAGTACTTC. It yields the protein CASSSPWAGTPYEQYF. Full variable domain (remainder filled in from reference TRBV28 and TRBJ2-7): DVKVTQSSRYLVKRTGEKVFLECVQDMDHENMFWYRQDPGLGLRLIYFSYDVKMKEKGDIPEGYSVSREKKERFSLILESASTNQTSMYLCASSSPWAGTPYEQYFGPGTRLTVT.

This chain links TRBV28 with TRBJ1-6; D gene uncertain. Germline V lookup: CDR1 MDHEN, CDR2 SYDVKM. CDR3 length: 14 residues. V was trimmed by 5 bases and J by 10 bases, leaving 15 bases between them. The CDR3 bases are TGTGCCAGCAGTGCGGCGTGGGAGGGCTCACCCCTCCACTTT. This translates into CASSAAWEGSPLHF.

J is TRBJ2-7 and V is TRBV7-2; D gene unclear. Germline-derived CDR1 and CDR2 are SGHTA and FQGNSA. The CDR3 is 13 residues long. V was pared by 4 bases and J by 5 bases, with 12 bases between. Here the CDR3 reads CASSWAATDEQYF. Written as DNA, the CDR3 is TGTGCCAGCAGCTGGGCCGCGACCGACGAGCAGTACTTC.

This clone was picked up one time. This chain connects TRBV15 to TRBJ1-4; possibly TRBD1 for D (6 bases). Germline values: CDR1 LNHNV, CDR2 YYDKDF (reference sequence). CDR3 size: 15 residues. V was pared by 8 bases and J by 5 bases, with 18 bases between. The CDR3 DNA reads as TGTGCCACCTCTCGGGGTGGGGGCCTAAATGAAAAACTGTTTTTT. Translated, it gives CATSRGGGLNEKLFF.

CDR3 in amino acids: CASSQDRGTVATRGYTF. The CDR3 DNA follows: TGCGCCAGCAGCCAAGATAGAGGGACAGTGGCCACAAGGGGCTACACCTTC. The chain has TRBV4-3 and TRBJ1-2; 7 nucleotides line up with TRBD1. Trimming took 0 bases from V and 8 from J; bases not matched to a gene: 15. Germline assignment: CDR1 LGHNA and CDR2 YSLEER. This CDR3 contains 17 residues.

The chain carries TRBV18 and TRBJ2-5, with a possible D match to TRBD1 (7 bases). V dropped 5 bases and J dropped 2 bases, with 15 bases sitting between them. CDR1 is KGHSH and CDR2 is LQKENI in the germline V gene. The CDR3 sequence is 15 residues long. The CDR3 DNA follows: TGTGCCAGCTCATCACTTCAGGGGGGACAAGAGACCCAGTACTTC. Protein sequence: CASSSLQGGQETQYF.

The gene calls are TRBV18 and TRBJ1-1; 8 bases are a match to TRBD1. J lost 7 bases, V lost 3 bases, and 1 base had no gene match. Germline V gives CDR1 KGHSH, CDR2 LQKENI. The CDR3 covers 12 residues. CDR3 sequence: CASSPGQGEAFF. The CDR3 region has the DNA TGTGCCAGCTCACCTGGACAGGGTGAAGCTTTCTTT.

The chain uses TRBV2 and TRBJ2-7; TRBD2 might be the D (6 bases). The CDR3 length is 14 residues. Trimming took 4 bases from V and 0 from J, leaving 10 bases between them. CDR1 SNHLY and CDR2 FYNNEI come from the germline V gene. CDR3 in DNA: TGTGCCAGCAGTGGCGGGACGGGCTCCTACGAGCAGTACTTC. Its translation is CASSGGTGSYEQYF.

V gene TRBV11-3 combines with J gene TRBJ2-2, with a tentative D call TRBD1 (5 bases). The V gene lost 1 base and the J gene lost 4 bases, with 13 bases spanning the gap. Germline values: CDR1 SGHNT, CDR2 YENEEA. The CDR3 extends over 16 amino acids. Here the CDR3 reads CASSLARTRGTGELFF. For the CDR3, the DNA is TGTGCCAGCAGCTTAGCTCGGACAAGGGGCACCGGGGAGCTGTTTTTT.

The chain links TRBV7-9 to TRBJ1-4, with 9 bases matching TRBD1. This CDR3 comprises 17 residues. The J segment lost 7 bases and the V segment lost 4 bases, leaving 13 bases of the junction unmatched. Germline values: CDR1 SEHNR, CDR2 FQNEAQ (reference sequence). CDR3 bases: TGTGCCAGCAGCTCATCCCTCGGACAGGGGACACCTGAAAAACTGTTTTTT. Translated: CASSSSLGQGTPEKLFF.

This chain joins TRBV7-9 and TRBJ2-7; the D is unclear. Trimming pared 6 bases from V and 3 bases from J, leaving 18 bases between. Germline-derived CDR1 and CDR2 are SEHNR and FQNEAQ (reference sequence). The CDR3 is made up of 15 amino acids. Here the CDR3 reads CASSADSVRGYEQYF. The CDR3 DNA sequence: TGTGCCAGCAGTGCCGACTCAGTCCGTGGCTACGAGCAGTACTTC.